The T cell receptor beta chain under discussion was sequenced for a study of resident and recirculating memory T cells in vitiligo. The germline V and J ends were trimmed by 5 bases and 1 base, with 11 bases remaining between them. The CDR3 extends over 14 amino acids. Per germline, CDR1 SGHVS and CDR2 FQNEAQ. Findings of the study overall: Clonality differed among vitiligo lesions, with no unique dominant clone.

Produced via immunoSEQ multiplex PCR; TCRdb's table is partial and in-frame only. The sample carries 72,000 or so clones, about 92% recorded once. Turning to this clone: No antigen is known for it.

Sequenced: blood. This clonotype was sampled from a male donor with vitiligo. The chain has TRBV7-8 and TRBJ1-1; D remains ambiguous. CDR3 coding DNA: TGTGCCAGCAGCATCTTAGAAACGAACACTGAAGCTTTCTTT. As protein: CASSILETNTEAFF.